What follows are 20 T cell receptor beta chains derived from one specimen sequenced in a study of tumor-infiltrating lymphocytes in localized non-small cell lung cancer. TCRdb's table, derived via immunoSEQ multiplex PCR, lists solely in-frame clones and lacks some. The sample consists of about 13,000 clones, around 74% of them appearing once. Material: lung tumor tissue. These receptors were collected from a human donor with non-small cell lung cancer.

The chain has TRBV27 and TRBJ1-1; perhaps TRBD1 as D (6 bases). The V end lost 6 bases, the J end lost 3 bases, and 32 bases lay between the germline ends. Germline CDR1 is MNHEY and CDR2 is SMNVEV (reference sequence). This CDR3 region has 20 residues. This chain's CDR3 is CASRTQQYQKNRDSHTEAFF. CDR3 DNA sequence: TGTGCCAGCAGAACACAACAGTACCAAAAGAACAGGGATAGCCACACTGAAGCTTTCTTT.

The V and J genes are TRBV19 and TRBJ2-1; D unresolved. This CDR3 has 13 amino acids. Germline CDR1 LNHDA, CDR2 SQIVND (reference sequence). Trimming took off 5 bases at V and 15 bases at J, with 20 bases between the two ends. The CDR3 sequence: CASSGVSTAPLFF. The DNA of the CDR3 is TGTGCCAGTAGTGGGGTCAGTACGGCGCCTTTGTTCTTC.

J is TRBJ2-1 and V is TRBV7-9; a weak D match, TRBD2 (7 bases). Germline V gives CDR1 SEHNR, CDR2 FQNEAQ (reference sequence). V shed 1 base and J shed 7 bases, with 8 bases lying between them. The CDR3 spans 13 residues. The CDR3 DNA reads as TGTGCCAGCAGCTTAGAGGGGGGGAATGAGCAGTTCTTC. Translated: CASSLEGGNEQFF.

This clone was seen only a few times. The chain joins TRBV5-6 to TRBJ2-1; maybe TRBD1 (6 bases). Per germline, CDR1 SGHDT and CDR2 YYEEEE. V lost 3 bases and J 12 bases, leaving 22 bases between the germline ends. The CDR3 length is 15 residues. The CDR3 is CASSSRGWGLLGQFF. The CDR3 DNA sequence: TGTGCCAGCAGCTCTCGAGGGTGGGGGCTGTTGGGGCAGTTCTTC.

The rearrangement uses TRBV19 and TRBJ2-7; TRBD1 matches at 9 bases. The CDR3 runs to 14 residues. Germline V CDR1 and CDR2: LNHDA, SQIVND (reference sequence). V dropped 4 bases and J dropped 4; count of bases not matched to a gene: 5. CDR3: CASSTGTGSYEQYF. In nucleotides, the CDR3 is TGTGCCAGTAGTACCGGGACAGGGAGTTACGAGCAGTACTTC.

The gene calls are TRBV5-4 and TRBJ1-6, with D uncertain. In germline, CDR1 is SGHNT, CDR2 YYREEE (reference sequence). Trimming left V 3 bases short and J 8 bases short, with 6 bases between. This CDR3 region has 12 residues. DNA for the CDR3: TGTGCCAGCAGCTCCACTCATTCACCCCTCCACTTT. As protein: CASSSTHSPLHF.

The chain employs TRBV9 and TRBJ1-2; tentative D call: TRBD1 (5 bases). Between the trimmed V and J ends, which lost 3 bases and 2 bases, there was a span of 8 bases. There are 13 residues in the CDR3. Per the germline V gene, CDR1 is SGDLS and CDR2 is YYNGEE. CDR3 sequence reads: CASSGGDNYGYTF. DNA for the CDR3: TGTGCCAGCAGCGGGGGCGACAACTATGGCTACACCTTC. The full variable domain, its missing parts supplied by reference TRBV9 and TRBJ1-2, is DSGVTQTPKHLITATGQRVTLRCSPRSGDLSVYWYQQSLDQGLQFLIQYYNGEERAKGNILERFSAQQFPDLHSELNLSSLELGDSALYFCASSGGDNYGYTFGSGTRLTVV.

V and J are TRBV7-8 and TRBJ2-4, with a tentative D call TRBD1 (6 bases). This CDR3 region has 14 residues. Germline-derived CDR1 and CDR2 are SGHVS and FQNEAQ. V was trimmed by 5 bases and J by 6 bases, leaving 14 bases between them. The CDR3, as DNA: TGTGCCAGCAGCATAGGGGGTCGCGGAAACATTCAGTACTTC. It translates to CASSIGGRGNIQYF.

The gene calls are TRBV14 and TRBJ2-5; the match to TRBD1 covers 12 bases. Germline-derived CDR1 and CDR2 are SGHDN and FVKESK. The junction had 11 bases not matched to a gene; V was cut back by 2 bases and J by 7 bases. The CDR3 runs to 17 residues. The CDR3 DNA follows: TGTGCCAGCAGCCAACCGGGACAGGGGGCATCTCGTGGGACCCAGTACTTC. Protein product: CASSQPGQGASRGTQYF.

The CDR3 here is CASSLDRGLFTEAFF. The CDR3 bases are TGTGCCAGCAGCTTAGACAGGGGGCTTTTCACTGAAGCTTTCTTT. The chain couples TRBV5-6 to TRBJ1-1, with 10 nucleotides matching TRBD1. Losses at the gene ends were 2 bases for V and 4 bases for J; bases not matched to a gene: 5. CDR3 length equals 15 residues. CDR1 is SGHDT, CDR2 YYEEEE, per germline.

The chain uses TRBV7-2 and TRBJ1-5; D gene ambiguous. The length of the CDR3 is 15 residues. The V end was cut by 2 bases, the J end by 2 bases, with 10 bases between. CDR1 and CDR2 (germline): SGHTA, FQGNSA. The CDR3 region has the DNA TGTGCCAGCAGCTTAACGGGCAGTGGCAATCAGCCCCAGCATTTT. Protein product: CASSLTGSGNQPQHF.

The V gene is TRBV18, the J gene TRBJ1-1; weak D call: TRBD1 (5 bases). Germline loops: CDR1 KGHSH, CDR2 LQKENI. The V gene lost 5 bases and the J gene lost 3 bases, with 16 bases spanning the gap. CDR3 length: 15 residues. The CDR3 DNA follows: TGTGCCAGCTCAATGAAGGGGCATTGGGACACTGAAGCTTTCTTT. Its protein is CASSMKGHWDTEAFF.

This sequence joins TRBV11-2 and TRBJ1-3; no clear D. The CDR3 sequence is 17 residues long. Germline lookup yields CDR1 SGHAT and CDR2 FQNNGV. V was clipped by 5 bases and J by 0 bases, with 17 bases between them. The CDR3 sequence is CASSPRLVRSSGNTIYF. DNA for the CDR3: TGTGCCAGCAGCCCGAGACTGGTGCGGAGCTCTGGAAACACCATATATTTT.

This clone was observed a few times. The chain uses TRBV4-1 and TRBJ1-3; D uncertain. This CDR3 has 15 residues. The V end lost 2 bases, the J end lost 3 bases, and 11 bases lay between the germline ends. Per germline, CDR1 MGHRA and CDR2 YSYEKL. The CDR3 protein is CASSQPSQLGNTIYF. For the CDR3, the DNA is TGCGCCAGCAGCCAACCGTCCCAGCTTGGAAACACCATATATTTT.

The rearrangement uses TRBV7-9 and TRBJ2-3; 7 bases line up with TRBD1. Germline V gene data show CDR1 as SEHNR and CDR2 as FQNEAQ (reference sequence). V was pared by 5 bases and J by 1 base, with 6 bases of the junction left unmatched. This CDR3 contains 15 residues. The CDR3 DNA follows: TGTGCCAGCAGCCTGACTGACAGGGGCACAGATACGCAGTATTTT. Its translation is CASSLTDRGTDTQYF. The full variable domain, in which reference TRBV7-9 and TRBJ2-3 provide the parts outside the CDR3, is DTGVSQNPRHKITKRGQNVTFRCDPISEHNRLYWYRQTLGQGPEFLTYFQNEAQLEKSRLLSDRFSAERPKGSFSTLEIQRTEQGDSAMYLCASSLTDRGTDTQYFGPGTRLTVL.

The chain uses TRBV19 and TRBJ2-7, with 7 bases lining up with TRBD1. Germline V gene lookup returns CDR1 LNHDA and CDR2 SQIVND (reference sequence). V dropped 3 bases and J dropped 3; count of bases not matched to a gene: 8. The CDR3 is 15 residues long. CDR3 region: CASSIRDREIYEQYF. CDR3 nucleotide sequence: TGTGCCAGTAGTATCCGCGACAGGGAGATCTACGAGCAGTACTTC.

The V gene is TRBV5-1, the J gene TRBJ2-5, with D possibly called TRBD1 or TRBD2 (6 bases each). In germline, CDR1 is SGHRS, CDR2 YFSETQ. The V and J ends lost 4 bases and 4 bases respectively, with 14 bases between them. The CDR3 runs to 14 residues. In DNA, the CDR3 is TGCGCCAGCAGCAAGTCGGGGGCGGCAGAGACCCAGTACTTC. This gives the protein CASSKSGAAETQYF.

CDR3 residues: CASTLLQGFNSPLHF. Written as DNA, the CDR3 is TGTGCCAGCACCCTGCTACAGGGTTTTAATTCACCCCTCCACTTT. V usage is TRBV6-6 and J usage is TRBJ1-6, with TRBD1 as a possible D gene (6 bases). The CDR3 length is 15 residues. V was pared by 7 bases and J by 6 bases, with 16 bases between. The germline V gene has CDR1 MNHNY and CDR2 SVGAGI (reference sequence).

The chain carries TRBV7-9 and TRBJ2-2; a weak D match, TRBD1 (5 bases). The V gene lost 1 base and the J gene lost 4 bases, with 7 bases spanning the gap. The CDR3 has 14 amino acids. CDR1 is SEHNR and CDR2 is FQNEAQ in the germline V gene (reference sequence). The CDR3 loop reads CASSLVGATGELFF. CDR3 in DNA: TGTGCCAGCAGCTTAGTTGGGGCCACCGGGGAGCTGTTTTTT.

This chain links TRBV5-4 with TRBJ2-1; possible D gene TRBD2, 6 bases. The CDR3 sequence is 14 residues long. Germline values: CDR1 SGHNT, CDR2 YYREEE (reference sequence). V was cut by 2 bases and J by 3 bases, with 9 bases left in between. The CDR3 DNA reads TGTGCCAGCAGCTTAACTAGCAGCTACAATGAGCAGTTCTTC. Its protein product is CASSLTSSYNEQFF. Full variable domain (missing parts from reference TRBV5-4 and TRBJ2-1): ETGVTQSPTHLIKTRGQQVTLRCSSQSGHNTVSWYQQALGQGPQFIFQYYREEENGRGNFPPRFSGLQFPNYSSELNVNALELDDSALYLCASSLTSSYNEQFFGPGTRLTVL.